A selection of T cell receptor beta chains follows, all from one sample in a study of T-cell reconstitution after alpha-beta-depleted transplantation in children. Using its own MiXCR run on the PCR reads, TCRdb lists one record per CDR3 protein. The repertoire has roughly 500,000 distinct CDR3 sequences, about 10% of them found once; the top ten carry about 2%. The specimen was PBMCs, collected before TCRalphabeta/CD19-depleted stem cell transplant. The origin of the receptors is a child under 10 years old with inherited bone marrow failure, due to receive a stem cell transplant. The CDR3 runs from the conserved cysteine through the conserved F or W. D genes are given only for firm matches. Where a row states a size, it is once, few, many or the class of an expanded clone; other rows omit it.

TRBD2	few	TRBJ2-1	16	TRBV2	CASSDPGLAGDDEQFF	TGTGCCAGCAGTGACCCCGGACTAGCGGGAGACGATGAGCAGTTCTTC
.	many	TRBJ2-5	14	TRBV12-3/TRBV12-4	CASSFQGREETQYF	TGTGCCAGCAGTTTTCAGGGCAGGGAAGAGACCCAGTACTTC
TRBD1	.	TRBJ1-6	15	TRBV27	CASTLTGGLNSPLHF	TGTGCCAGCACCCTGACAGGGGGCCTAAATTCACCCCTCCACTTT
.	many	TRBJ2-7	15	TRBV15	CATSRFSEPTYEQYF	TGTGCCACCAGCAGATTCTCCGAGCCCACCTACGAGCAGTACTTC
.	many	TRBJ2-7	11	TRBV6-6	CASRRAGEQYF	TGTGCCAGCAGAAGGGCGGGGGAGCAGTACTTC
TRBD1	many	TRBJ2-1	16	TRBV5-4	CASSRIPGQGKGEQFF	TGTGCCAGCAGCAGGATTCCGGGACAGGGCAAGGGTGAGCAGTTCTTC
TRBD1	many	TRBJ2-2	15	TRBV5-1	CASSFLRQGPGELFF	TGCGCCAGCAGCTTTCTGAGACAGGGTCCCGGGGAGCTGTTTTTT
TRBD1	few	TRBJ1-3	19	TRBV5-1	CASSLRAGTGELSGNTIYF	TGCGCCAGCAGCTTGCGAGCCGGGACAGGAGAGCTCTCTGGAAACACCATATATTTT
.	many	TRBJ2-3	15	TRBV2	CASSGMVADTDTQYF	TGTGCCAGCAGTGGTATGGTAGCGGACACAGATACGCAGTATTTT
TRBD2	many	TRBJ2-1	15	TRBV7-9	CASSGSGRRFNEQFF	TGTGCCAGCAGCGGTAGCGGGAGGCGGTTCAATGAGCAGTTCTTC
TRBD2	many	TRBJ2-7	16	TRBV3-1	CASSQETSGIVYEQYF	TGTGCCAGCAGCCAAGAAACTAGCGGGATTGTCTACGAGCAGTACTTC
.	few	TRBJ2-4	15	TRBV4-3	CASSPGIYPKNIQYF	TGCGCCAGCAGCCCGGGTATATACCCCAAAAACATTCAGTACTTC
TRBD1	few	TRBJ1-2	15	TRBV27	CASSPAGTGGGGYTF	TGTGCCAGCAGTCCCGCCGGGACAGGGGGGGGAGGCTACACCTTC
.	.	TRBJ2-7	15	TRBV4-3	CASSQDRAGIYEQYF	TGCGCCAGCAGCCAAGATCGGGCAGGGATCTACGAGCAGTACTTC
.	few	TRBJ1-2	15	TRBV19	CASSTFGQGKHGYTF	TGTGCCAGTAGTACCTTCGGGCAGGGGAAGCATGGCTACACCTTC
.	.	TRBJ2-7	15	TRBV4-3	CASSQVQGSSYEQYF	TGCGCCAGCAGCCAAGTACAGGGATCCTCCTACGAGCAGTACTTC
TRBD2	many	TRBJ2-2	16	TRBV13	CASSSTSGRNTGELFF	TGTGCCAGCAGCTCGACTAGCGGGAGGAACACCGGGGAGCTGTTTTTT
.	few	TRBJ1-5	15	TRBV12-3/TRBV12-4	CASGSGHEVNQPQHF	TGTGCCAGCGGGTCGGGACATGAAGTCAATCAGCCCCAGCATTTT
.	.	TRBJ2-2	17	TRBV18	CASSPYPSAANTGELFF	TGTGCCAGCTCACCGTATCCTAGCGCCGCGAACACCGGGGAGCTGTTTTTT
.	many	TRBJ2-3	14	TRBV20-1	CSASYHATSDTQYF	TGCAGTGCTTCCTACCACGCTACTTCAGATACGCAGTATTTT
.	many	TRBJ2-2	18	TRBV6-2/TRBV6-3	CASSYPRGGVRVTGELFF	TGTGCCAGCAGTTACCCCCGAGGGGGGGTAAGGGTGACCGGGGAGCTGTTTTTT
.	many	TRBJ2-7	13	TRBV20-1	CSAPRRGTYEQYF	TGCAGTGCGCCCCGGAGGGGCACCTACGAGCAGTACTTC
TRBD1	few	TRBJ2-7	15	TRBV12-3/TRBV12-4	CASSSTGTGVLEQYF	TGTGCCAGCAGTTCAACCGGGACAGGGGTCCTCGAGCAGTACTTC
.	many	TRBJ2-2	14	TRBV20-1	CSAQGWENTGELFF	TGCAGTGCGCAGGGCTGGGAAAACACCGGGGAGCTGTTTTTT
TRBD1	many	TRBJ1-4	13	TRBV20-1	CSARGQHNEKLFF	TGCAGTGCCAGGGGACAGCATAATGAAAAACTGTTTTTT
TRBD2	few	TRBJ2-1	16	TRBV20-1	CSARDKEGLPYNEQFF	TGCAGTGCTAGAGATAAGGAGGGACTACCCTACAATGAGCAGTTCTTC
.	many	TRBJ1-2	14	TRBV9	CASSVGNRGRGYTF	TGTGCCAGCAGCGTAGGGAACAGAGGCCGGGGCTACACCTTC
.	many	TRBJ2-7	13	TRBV11-2	CASSLVFAYEQYF	TGTGCCAGCAGCTTAGTTTTCGCCTACGAGCAGTACTTC
TRBD2	few	TRBJ2-1	14	TRBV29-1	CSDRLAGNYNEQFF	TGCAGCGACCGACTAGCGGGGAACTACAATGAGCAGTTCTTC
.	.	TRBJ1-1	14	TRBV5-1	CASTPDGMNTEAFF	TGCGCCAGCACTCCGGACGGTATGAACACTGAAGCTTTCTTT
.	many	TRBJ2-5	14	TRBV4-3	CASSQVVRAETQYF	TGCGCCAGCAGCCAAGTCGTCAGGGCCGAGACCCAGTACTTC
TRBD1	.	TRBJ1-1	14	TRBV20-1	CSAPTQGSGTEAFF	TGCAGTGCACCCACACAGGGGTCTGGCACTGAAGCTTTCTTT
.	.	TRBJ2-3	17	TRBV5-5	CASSPPRAGPSTDTQYF	TGTGCCAGCAGCCCCCCAAGGGCGGGCCCTAGCACAGATACGCAGTATTTT
TRBD1	many	TRBJ2-5	17	TRBV3-1	CASSQVYAGGVQETQYF	TGTGCCAGCAGCCAAGTTTATGCAGGGGGCGTCCAAGAGACCCAGTACTTC
TRBD2	few	TRBJ2-3	16	TRBV6-5	CASSYIAGVGTDTQYF	TGTGCCAGCAGTTACATAGCGGGAGTCGGTACAGATACGCAGTATTTT
.	many	TRBJ2-7	13	TRBV10-3	CAISGAPGYEQYF	TGTGCCATCAGTGGGGCCCCAGGGTACGAGCAGTACTTC
TRBD2	few	TRBJ2-3	17	TRBV20-1	CSARDLGTSGATDTQYF	TGCAGTGCTAGGGATCTCGGGACTAGCGGAGCGACAGATACGCAGTATTTT